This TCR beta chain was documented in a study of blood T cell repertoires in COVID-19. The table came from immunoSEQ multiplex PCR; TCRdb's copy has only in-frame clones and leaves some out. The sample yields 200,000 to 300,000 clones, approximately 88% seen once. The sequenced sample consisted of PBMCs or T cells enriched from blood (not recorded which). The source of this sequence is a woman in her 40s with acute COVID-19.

CDR3 DNA sequence: TGTGCCAGCAGTGAACTGGACCTGGGGACACAGCAGTACTTC. It codes for CASSELDLGTQQYF. The chain employs TRBV2 and TRBJ2-7, with TRBD1 as a possible D gene (6 bases). Per the germline V gene, CDR1 is SNHLY and CDR2 is FYNNEI. The CDR3 has 14 residues. V was cut by 2 bases and J by 8 bases, with 16 bases left in between.